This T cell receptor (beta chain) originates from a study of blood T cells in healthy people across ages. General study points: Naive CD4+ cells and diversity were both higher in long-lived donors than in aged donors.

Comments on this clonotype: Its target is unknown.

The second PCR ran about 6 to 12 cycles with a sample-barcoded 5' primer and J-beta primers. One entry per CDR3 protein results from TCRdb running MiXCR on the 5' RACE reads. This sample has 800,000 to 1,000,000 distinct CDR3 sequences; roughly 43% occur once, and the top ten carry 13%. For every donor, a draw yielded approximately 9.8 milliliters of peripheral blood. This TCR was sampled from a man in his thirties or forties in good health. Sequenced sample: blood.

CDR3 sequence (DNA): TGCGCCAGCAGCTTGGCCCCGACAGCTGCCGAGCAGTACTTC. Translation: CASSLAPTAAEQYF. The chain carries TRBV5-1 and TRBJ2-7; a weak D match, TRBD1 (5 bases). The CDR3 sequence is 14 residues long. Germline values: CDR1 SGHRS, CDR2 YFSETQ. Deletions cut 0 bases from V and 6 bases from J, with 13 bases between. Complete variable domain (other parts from reference TRBV5-1 and TRBJ2-7): KAGVTQTPRYLIKTRGQQVTLSCSPISGHRSVSWYQQTPGQGLQFLFEYFSETQRNKGNFPGRFSGRQFSNSRSEMNVSTLELGDSALYLCASSLAPTAAEQYFGPGTRLTVT.